The 12 T cell receptor beta chains presented below share a single source sample, sequenced in a study of blood T cell repertoires in COVID-19. The table came from immunoSEQ multiplex PCR; TCRdb's copy has only in-frame clones and leaves some out. The sample lists around 380,000 clones, about 87% occurring once. The sample comprised PBMCs or T cells enriched from blood (not recorded which). These receptor sequences come from a man younger than 45 who had recovered from COVID-19.

This chain joins TRBV4-1 and TRBJ1-4; D possibly corresponds to TRBD1 (5 bases). The germline gives CDR1 MGHRA, CDR2 YSYEKL. This CDR3 contains 15 residues. The V and J ends lost 3 bases and 4 bases respectively, with 12 bases between them. CDR3 in DNA: TGCGCCAGCAGCCAGGGTGTGGGGGGTAATGAAAAACTGTTTTTT. It yields the protein CASSQGVGGNEKLFF.

CDR3 nucleotide sequence: TGTGCCAGCAGCTTAGGTCTCAGCCGACAGGGGGTTATCGACGAGCAGTACTTC. It translates to CASSLGLSRQGVIDEQYF. The chain employs TRBV11-2 and TRBJ2-7; 9 nucleotides align to TRBD1. Germline V lookup: CDR1 SGHAT, CDR2 FQNNGV. V shed 1 base, J shed 5 bases, and the junction held 15 bases outside the gene matches. This CDR3 region has 18 residues.

This sequence joins TRBV30 and TRBJ2-4, with D maybe TRBD2 (5 bases). The CDR3 is 12 amino acids. Deletions cut 3 bases from V and 10 bases from J, with 13 bases between. Germline V gene lookup returns CDR1 GTSNPN and CDR2 SVGIG (reference sequence). The DNA for the CDR3 is TGTGCCTGGAGAGGCAGCGGAACAATTCAGTACTTC. Translation gives CAWRGSGTIQYF.

J is TRBJ1-1 and V is TRBV5-6, with 9 nucleotides matching TRBD1. J gave up 4 bases and V 7 bases, and 5 bases lay outside the gene matches. CDR1 is SGHDT and CDR2 is YYEEEE in the germline V gene. This CDR3 is 13 amino acids long. The CDR3, as DNA: TGTGCCAGCGTACAGGGGGCTCTCACTGAAGCTTTCTTT. Its translation is CASVQGALTEAFF.

This clone was seen once. The DNA for the CDR3 is TGCGCCAGCAGCTTGGTTGGCGGGGGGGCCAATGAGCAGTTCTTC. It specifies CASSLVGGGANEQFF. The chain joins TRBV5-1 to TRBJ2-1; 9 positions match TRBD2. The CDR3 is made up of 15 amino acids. Germline-derived CDR1 and CDR2 are SGHRS and YFSETQ. V shed 0 bases and J 6 bases; nucleotides not matched to a gene: 4.

The chain recombines TRBV14 with TRBJ2-7; D possibly corresponds to TRBD1 (6 bases). Germline CDR1 SGHDN, CDR2 FVKESK. With 4 bases removed from V and 6 bases from J, the gap between germline ends came to 13 bases. CDR3 size: 13 residues. The CDR3 nucleotides are TGTGCCAGCAGCCCCCAGTCCAGGGGCGAGCAGTACTTC. Amino acid sequence: CASSPQSRGEQYF.

This clone occurred a few times. This chain links TRBV9 with TRBJ2-7, with D possibly matching TRBD2 (7 bases). The ends were cut back, 0 bases at V and 7 bases at J, with 20 bases in the middle. The CDR3 is 16 amino acids. Germline values: CDR1 SGDLS, CDR2 YYNGEE. Written as DNA, the CDR3 is TGTGCCAGCAGCGTAGTTGACGGGGGGCCCGTGGGGGAGCAGTACTTC. It codes for CASSVVDGGPVGEQYF.

J is TRBJ1-3 and V is TRBV2; D unclear. V was shortened by 3 bases and J by 8 bases, with 11 bases between the two germline ends. The CDR3 sequence is 13 residues long. The germline CDR1 and CDR2 sequences are SNHLY and FYNNEI. The CDR3 bases are TGTGCCAGCAGTGACAGGACTTGGGACACCATATATTTT. It yields the protein CASSDRTWDTIYF. Full variable domain (remainder filled in from reference TRBV2 and TRBJ1-3): EPEVTQTPSHQVTQMGQEVILRCVPISNHLYFYWYRQILGQKVEFLVSFYNNEISEKSEIFDDQFSVERPDGSNFTLKIRSTKLEDSAMYFCASSDRTWDTIYFGEGSWLTVV.

This clone was counted a single time. The chain couples TRBV7-8 to TRBJ2-1; 12 bases align to TRBD2. The germline CDR1 and CDR2 sequences are SGHVS and FQNEAQ. This CDR3 contains 17 residues. The V segment lost 4 bases and the J segment 4 bases; nucleotides outside the gene matches: 8. CDR3 residues: CASSSLLAGGNYNEQFF. The CDR3 DNA sequence: TGTGCCAGCAGCTCCCTACTAGCGGGGGGAAATTACAATGAGCAGTTCTTC.

This chain uses TRBV5-1 with TRBJ1-5; D gene unclear. Trimming removed 0 bases from V and 1 base from J, with 8 bases in between. The CDR3 runs 15 residues. The germline V gene encodes CDR1 SGHRS and CDR2 YFSETQ. DNA of the CDR3: TGCGCCAGCAGCTTGGACAGTGGCAGCAATCAGCCCCAGCATTTT. This gives the protein CASSLDSGSNQPQHF.

This sequence joins TRBV3-1 (or the pseudogene TRBV3-2) and TRBJ2-3, with D tentatively TRBD2 (6 bases). The V end lost 1 base, the J end lost 1 base, and 12 bases lay between the germline ends. Germline lookup yields CDR1 LGHDT and CDR2 YNNKEL (reference sequence). This CDR3 contains 16 residues. The CDR3 coding sequence is TGTGCCAGCAGCCAAGTTCGTAGCGGAGGCACAGATACGCAGTATTTT. This sequence encodes CASSQVRSGGTDTQYF.

The genes are TRBV18 and TRBJ1-2; D is unresolved. This CDR3 is 13 amino acids long. Germline lookup yields CDR1 KGHSH and CDR2 LQKENI. V was pared by 4 bases and J by 7 bases, with 13 bases between. CDR3 amino acids: CASSRSGLGGYTF. The CDR3 coding sequence is TGTGCCAGCTCACGTAGTGGGCTTGGTGGCTACACCTTC.